This passage covers 22 T cell receptor beta chains from one sample sequenced in a study of T cell repertoires in cytomegalovirus infection. Their antigen targets remain unknown. One entry per CDR3 protein results from TCRdb running MiXCR on the reads. The sample lists about 500,000 distinct CDR3 sequences, about 33% occurring once. Sequences were derived from cultured PBMCs, sampled from culture after CMV antigen stimulation. The receptors were gathered from a human donor in good health (CMV status not recorded). Some clones in this sample may be carry-over from other donors' samples.

The CDR3 loop is CASPSTGGYEQYF. The CDR3 coding sequence is TGTGCCAGCCCATCGACAGGGGGCTACGAGCAGTACTTC. The chain recombines TRBV7-3 with TRBJ2-7, with TRBD1 identical over 9 bases. The CDR3 is 13 residues long. The V gene end was trimmed by 8 bases and the J gene end by 3 bases; junction bases not matched to a gene: 5. Germline V gene lookup returns CDR1 SGHTA and CDR2 FQGTGA.

J is TRBJ1-1 and V is TRBV12-3 or TRBV12-4; a possible D gene is TRBD1 (6 bases). The CDR3 contains 13 residues. V was pared by 5 bases and J by 5 bases, with 12 bases between. The CDR3 DNA is TGTGCCAGCAGTCCGGGGGCGCGAACTGAAGCTTTCTTT. It codes for CASSPGARTEAFF.

This chain connects TRBV3-1 to TRBJ2-7; 7 nucleotides agree with TRBD2. The CDR3 covers 15 residues. The germline CDR1 and CDR2 sequences are LGHDT and YNNKEL (reference sequence). V dropped 1 base and J dropped 7; count of bases not matched to a gene: 10. For the CDR3, the DNA is TGTGCCAGCAGCCAAGGAGCGGGCCCCGGGAGGGAGCAGTACTTC. Translation: CASSQGAGPGREQYF.

This CDR3 reads CASSLTGGPDNEQFF. CDR3 nucleotide sequence: TGTGCCAGCAGCTTAACTGGGGGTCCCGACAATGAGCAGTTCTTC. The rearrangement links TRBV7-3 to TRBJ2-1; D is perhaps TRBD1 or TRBD2 (5 bases each). The CDR3 is 15 amino acids. Germline V gene data show CDR1 as SGHTA and CDR2 as FQGTGA. V dropped 0 bases and J dropped 5 bases, with 11 bases sitting between them.

The V call is TRBV19, the J call TRBJ2-2; TRBD1 aligns across 9 bases. This CDR3 is 20 amino acids long. Looked up from germline, CDR1 is LNHDA and CDR2 is SQIVND (reference sequence). With 2 bases clipped from V and 0 bases from J, the junction kept 13 bases outside the gene matches. DNA of the CDR3: TGTGCCAGTAGTATACTTCGTAGGAACAGGGGGCAATCGAACACCGGGGAGCTGTTTTTT. This gives the protein CASSILRRNRGQSNTGELFF.

The sample holds a few counts of this clonotype. This rearrangement joins TRBV7-3 to TRBJ2-1; a possible D gene is TRBD2 (6 bases). In germline, CDR1 is SGHTA, CDR2 FQGTGA. The CDR3 is 15 residues long. The V end was cut by 5 bases, the J end by 4 bases, with 15 bases between. CDR3 region: CASSPEGGRYNEQFF. In DNA, the CDR3 is TGTGCCAGCAGCCCAGAGGGAGGCCGGTACAATGAGCAGTTCTTC. Based on the CDR3 plus reference TRBV7-3 and TRBJ2-1, the full variable domain is GAGVSQTPSNKVTEKGKYVELRCDPISGHTALYWYRQSLGQGPEFLIYFQGTGAADDSGLPNDRFFAVRPEGSVSTLKIQRTERGDSAVYLCASSPEGGRYNEQFFGPGTRLTVL.

The chain recombines TRBV12-3 or TRBV12-4 with TRBJ1-1; no clear D. With 2 bases removed from V and 4 bases from J, the gap between germline ends came to 14 bases. The CDR3 covers 15 residues. The CDR3 spells CASSLFGASATEAFF. CDR3 nucleotide sequence: TGTGCCAGCAGTTTATTCGGTGCCTCGGCCACTGAAGCTTTCTTT.

V is TRBV6-8 and J is TRBJ1-2, with D unclear. Germline V CDR1 and CDR2: MNHGY, SAAAGT. Between the trimmed V and J ends, which lost 6 bases and 7 bases, there was a span of 9 bases. The CDR3 contains 11 residues. This CDR3 is CASSHPGGYTF. Written as DNA, the CDR3 is TGTGCCAGCAGCCACCCTGGTGGCTACACCTTC.

The CDR3 here is CASSLYPYEQYF. CDR3 coding DNA: TGTGCCAGCAGTTTATACCCCTACGAGCAGTACTTC. The chain couples TRBV28 to TRBJ2-7; D not resolved. V was clipped by 1 base and J by 2 bases, with 3 bases between them. The CDR3 is 12 amino acids. Germline CDR1 reads MDHEN; CDR2 reads SYDVKM.

This clonotype showed up just a few times. This sequence joins TRBV11-2 and TRBJ2-1, with a possible D match to TRBD2 (6 bases). V gave up 1 base and J gave up 5 bases, with 15 bases separating them. Germline V gene data show CDR1 as SGHAT and CDR2 as FQNNGV. The CDR3 is 16 amino acids. The CDR3: CASSLGGTRYDNEQFF. The CDR3 DNA sequence: TGTGCCAGCAGCTTAGGCGGGACTCGGTACGACAATGAGCAGTTCTTC.

The gene calls are TRBV4-1 and TRBJ2-7; no reliable D call. The CDR3 is 14 residues long. Germline V CDR1 and CDR2: MGHRA, YSYEKL. Trimming stripped 0 bases from V and 6 bases from J, with 12 bases between. CDR3 DNA sequence: TGCGCCAGCAGCCAAGACTCAACTTGGGGCGAGCAGTACTTC. Its translation: CASSQDSTWGEQYF.

This clonotype has only a few counts. The chain couples TRBV6-2 or TRBV6-3 to TRBJ2-7, with 11 bases lining up with TRBD2. From germline, CDR1 is MNHEY and CDR2 SVGEGT. Losses at the gene ends were 3 bases for V and 7 bases for J; bases not matched to a gene: 2. The CDR3 totals 13 residues. CDR3 sequence reads: CASSYLAGGEQYV. CDR3 coding DNA: TGTGCCAGCAGTTATCTAGCGGGAGGTGAGCAGTACGTC.

The sample holds a few counts of this clonotype. J is TRBJ2-7 and V is TRBV12-3 or TRBV12-4; no clear D gene. The CDR3 covers 14 residues. The ends were cut back, 3 bases at V and 3 bases at J, with 12 bases in the middle. CDR3 sequence (DNA): TGTGCCAGCAGTTTCCTCCCCGTGGGCTACGAGCAGTACGTC. It yields the protein CASSFLPVGYEQYV.

This clonotype was seen more than once but under ten times. The chain combines TRBV7-6 with TRBJ2-1; 11 bases map to TRBD2. The ends lost 5 bases at V and 7 bases at J; junction bases unmatched: 10. The CDR3 extends over 16 amino acids. The germline gives CDR1 SGHVS, CDR2 FNYEAQ. The CDR3 sequence is CASSPLLGLAANEQFF. DNA of the CDR3: TGTGCCAGCAGCCCATTGCTGGGACTAGCGGCGAATGAGCAGTTCTTC. The entire variable domain, with the rest obtained from reference TRBV7-6 and TRBJ2-1, is as follows: GAGVSQSPRYKVTKRGQDVALRCDPISGHVSLYWYRQALGQGPEFLTYFNYEAQQDKSGLPNDRFSAERPEGSISTLTIQRTEQRDSAMYRCASSPLLGLAANEQFFGPGTRLTVL.

There are many counts of this clonotype. The V and J genes are TRBV7-2 and TRBJ2-5; tentative D call: TRBD2 (6 bases). This CDR3 is 16 amino acids long. The germline V gene encodes CDR1 SGHTA and CDR2 FQGNSA. V dropped 1 base and J dropped 1 base, with 13 bases sitting between them. The CDR3 loop reads CASSLVWRRGQETQYF. The CDR3 coding sequence is TGTGCCAGCAGCTTAGTGTGGCGGAGGGGCCAAGAGACCCAGTACTTC.

The rearrangement joins TRBV2 to TRBJ1-2; unclear D gene. V shed 3 bases and J shed 8 bases, with 7 bases lying between them. This CDR3 comprises 11 residues. The germline gives CDR1 SNHLY, CDR2 FYNNEI. The CDR3 bases are TGTGCCAGCAGTGACATGGGAGGCTACACCTTC. The encoded protein is CASSDMGGYTF.

The gene calls are TRBV7-9 and TRBJ2-7; a weak D match, TRBD1 (5 bases). The germline gives CDR1 SEHNR, CDR2 FQNEAQ (reference sequence). The CDR3 sequence is 15 residues long. V lost 5 bases, J lost 5 bases, and 19 bases lay in between. The CDR3 region has the DNA TGTGCCAGCAGCCGTGATCAAGGGGCGTACCACGAGCAGTACTTC. This encodes CASSRDQGAYHEQYF. The full variable domain, with the rest looked up from reference TRBV7-9 and TRBJ2-7, is DTGVSQNPRHKITKRGQNVTFRCDPISEHNRLYWYRQTLGQGPEFLTYFQNEAQLEKSRLLSDRFSAERPKGSFSTLEIQRTEQGDSAMYLCASSRDQGAYHEQYFGPGTRLTVT.

The chain recombines TRBV6-1 with TRBJ2-2, with D perhaps matching TRBD2 (5 bases). CDR3 length: 16 amino acids. The germline CDR1 and CDR2 sequences are MNHNS and SASEGT. The V end was cut by 6 bases, the J end by 1 base, with 15 bases between. CDR3 coding DNA: TGTGCCAGCAGCCCCAGGACTGCTGTGAACACCGGGGAGCTGTTTTTT. Translated, it gives CASSPRTAVNTGELFF.

V and J are TRBV5-1 and TRBJ1-1; D remains unclear. The CDR3 is 12 amino acids. V was pared by 0 bases and J by 4 bases, with 4 bases between. Per the germline V gene, CDR1 is SGHRS and CDR2 is YFSETQ. The DNA for the CDR3 is TGCGCCAGCAGCTTGGACCGCACTGAAGCTTTCTTT. It specifies CASSLDRTEAFF.

The genes are TRBV7-2 and TRBJ2-2, with 8 bases matching TRBD1. The V segment lost 6 bases and the J segment 4 bases; nucleotides outside the gene matches: 4. This CDR3 has 14 amino acids. Germline V gives CDR1 SGHTA, CDR2 FQGNSA. The CDR3 coding sequence is TGTGCCAGCAGGGGAGACAGGGGCACCGGGGAGCTGTTTTTT. Translated, it gives CASRGDRGTGELFF.

The V call is TRBV19, the J call TRBJ1-3; D is unresolved. Deletions cut 5 bases from V and 9 bases from J, with 14 bases between. CDR1 and CDR2 (germline): LNHDA, SQIVND (reference sequence). This CDR3 has 13 residues. CDR3 region: CASSPTSTATIYF. In DNA, the CDR3 is TGTGCCAGTAGTCCGACGAGTACGGCCACCATATATTTT.

This clonotype appeared a few times. The chain joins TRBV7-2 to TRBJ2-7; D gene unclear. Germline-derived CDR1 and CDR2 are SGHTA and FQGNSA. The CDR3 has 16 residues. The germline V and J ends were trimmed by 0 bases and 3 bases, with 15 bases remaining between them. DNA of the CDR3: TGTGCCAGCAGCTTAGCTGAAGGGCTGGGGAACTACGAGCAGTACGTC. Its translation: CASSLAEGLGNYEQYV.